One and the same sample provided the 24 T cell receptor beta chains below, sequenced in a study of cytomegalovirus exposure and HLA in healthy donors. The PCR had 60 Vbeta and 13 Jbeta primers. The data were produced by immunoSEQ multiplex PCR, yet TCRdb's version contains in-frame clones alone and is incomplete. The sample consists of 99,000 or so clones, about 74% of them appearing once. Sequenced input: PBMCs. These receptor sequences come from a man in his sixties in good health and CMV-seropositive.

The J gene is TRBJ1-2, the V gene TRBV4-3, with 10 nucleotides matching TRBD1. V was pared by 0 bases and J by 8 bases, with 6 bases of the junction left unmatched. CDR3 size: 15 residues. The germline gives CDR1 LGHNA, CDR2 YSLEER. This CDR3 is CASSQDGTGVEGYTF. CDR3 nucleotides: TGCGCCAGCAGCCAAGACGGGACAGGGGTAGAGGGCTACACCTTC.

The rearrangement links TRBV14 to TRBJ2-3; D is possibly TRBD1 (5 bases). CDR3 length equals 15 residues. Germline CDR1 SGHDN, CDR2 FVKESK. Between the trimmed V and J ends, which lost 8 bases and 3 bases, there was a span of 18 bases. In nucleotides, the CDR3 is TGTGCCAGCTCCCGACCCCAGGGAAAGACAGATACGCAGTATTTT. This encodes CASSRPQGKTDTQYF.

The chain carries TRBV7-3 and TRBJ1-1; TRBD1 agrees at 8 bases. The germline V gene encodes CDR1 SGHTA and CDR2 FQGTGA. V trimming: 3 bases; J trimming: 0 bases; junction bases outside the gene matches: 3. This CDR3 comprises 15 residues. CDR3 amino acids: CASSLGDRMNTEAFF. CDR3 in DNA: TGTGCCAGCAGCTTGGGGGACAGGATGAACACTGAAGCTTTCTTT.

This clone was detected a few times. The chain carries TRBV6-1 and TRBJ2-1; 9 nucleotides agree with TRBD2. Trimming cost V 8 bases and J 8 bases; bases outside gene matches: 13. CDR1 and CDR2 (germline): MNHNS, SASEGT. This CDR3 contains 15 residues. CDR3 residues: CASGRAAGGVDEQFF. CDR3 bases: TGTGCCAGCGGAAGGGCTGCGGGGGGGGTGGATGAGCAGTTCTTC.

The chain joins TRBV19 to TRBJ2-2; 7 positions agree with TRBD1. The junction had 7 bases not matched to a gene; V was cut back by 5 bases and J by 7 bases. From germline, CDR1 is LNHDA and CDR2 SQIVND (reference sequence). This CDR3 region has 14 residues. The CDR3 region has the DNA TGTGCCAGTAGTCCGCGACAGGGAAGCGGGGAGCTGTTTTTT. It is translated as CASSPRQGSGELFF.

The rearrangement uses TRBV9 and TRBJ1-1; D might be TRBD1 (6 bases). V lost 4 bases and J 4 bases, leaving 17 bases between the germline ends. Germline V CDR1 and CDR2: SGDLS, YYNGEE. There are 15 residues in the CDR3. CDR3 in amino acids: CASSSQKGVGTEAFF. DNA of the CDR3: TGTGCCAGCAGCTCCCAAAAGGGGGTGGGCACTGAAGCTTTCTTT. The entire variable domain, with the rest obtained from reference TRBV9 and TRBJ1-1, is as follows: DSGVTQTPKHLITATGQRVTLRCSPRSGDLSVYWYQQSLDQGLQFLIQYYNGEERAKGNILERFSAQQFPDLHSELNLSSLELGDSALYFCASSSQKGVGTEAFFGQGTRLTVV.

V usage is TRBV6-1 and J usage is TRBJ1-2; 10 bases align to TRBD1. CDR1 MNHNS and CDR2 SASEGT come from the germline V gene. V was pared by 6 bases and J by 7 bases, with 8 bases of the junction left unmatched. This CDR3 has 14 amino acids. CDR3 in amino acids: CASRFPGQGSGYTF. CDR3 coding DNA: TGTGCCAGCAGATTTCCGGGACAGGGGTCTGGCTACACCTTC.

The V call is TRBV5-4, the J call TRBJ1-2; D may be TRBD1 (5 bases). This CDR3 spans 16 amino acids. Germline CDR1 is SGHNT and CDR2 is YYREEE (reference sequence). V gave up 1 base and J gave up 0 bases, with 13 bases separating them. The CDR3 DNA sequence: TGTGCCAGCAGCTTGAGGGAAGGACACGCTAACTATGGCTACACCTTC. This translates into CASSLREGHANYGYTF.

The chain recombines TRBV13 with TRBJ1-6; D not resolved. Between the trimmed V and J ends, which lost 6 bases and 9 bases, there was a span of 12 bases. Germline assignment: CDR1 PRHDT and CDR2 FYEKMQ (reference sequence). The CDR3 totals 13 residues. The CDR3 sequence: CASSFYRGSPLHF. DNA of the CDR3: TGTGCCAGCAGTTTTTATCGGGGTTCACCCCTCCACTTT.

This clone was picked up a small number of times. The CDR3 DNA sequence: TGTGCCAGCAGCTGGACAGGGAGGGAAGAGACCCAGTACTTC. This codes for CASSWTGREETQYF. This chain uses TRBV5-8 with TRBJ2-5; perhaps TRBD1 as D (8 bases). The CDR3 has 14 amino acids. Between the trimmed V and J ends, which lost 3 bases and 3 bases, there was a span of 12 bases. CDR1 and CDR2 from the germline V gene are SGHTS and YDEGEE. Supplemented by reference TRBV5-8 and TRBJ2-5, the full variable domain reads EAGVTQSPTHLIKTRGQQATLRCSPISGHTSVYWYQQALGLGLQFLLWYDEGEERNRGNFPPRFSGRQFPNYSSELNVNALELEDSALYLCASSWTGREETQYFGPGTRLLVL.

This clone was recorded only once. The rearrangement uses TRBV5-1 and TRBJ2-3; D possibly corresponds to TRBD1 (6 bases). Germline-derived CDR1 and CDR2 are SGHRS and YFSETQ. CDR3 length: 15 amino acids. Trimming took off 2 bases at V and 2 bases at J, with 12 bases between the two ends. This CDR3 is CASSFSRGNTDTQYF. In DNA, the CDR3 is TGCGCCAGCAGCTTTAGCAGGGGAAACACAGATACGCAGTATTTT. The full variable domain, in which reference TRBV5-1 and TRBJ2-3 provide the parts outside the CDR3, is KAGVTQTPRYLIKTRGQQVTLSCSPISGHRSVSWYQQTPGQGLQFLFEYFSETQRNKGNFPGRFSGRQFSNSRSEMNVSTLELGDSALYLCASSFSRGNTDTQYFGPGTRLTVL.

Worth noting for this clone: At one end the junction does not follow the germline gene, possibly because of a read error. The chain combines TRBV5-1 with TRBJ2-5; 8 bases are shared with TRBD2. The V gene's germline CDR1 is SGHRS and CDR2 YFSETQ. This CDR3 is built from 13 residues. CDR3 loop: CASSSGDSGEGHF. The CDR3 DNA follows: TGCGCCAGCAGCTCGGGCGATAGCGGGGAAGGGCACTTC. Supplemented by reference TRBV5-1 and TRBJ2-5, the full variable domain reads KAGVTQTPRYLIKTRGQQVTLSCSPISGHRSVSWYQQTPGQGLQFLFEYFSETQRNKGNFPGRFSGRQFSNSRSEMNVSTLELGDSALYLCASSSGDSGEGHFGPGTRLLVL.

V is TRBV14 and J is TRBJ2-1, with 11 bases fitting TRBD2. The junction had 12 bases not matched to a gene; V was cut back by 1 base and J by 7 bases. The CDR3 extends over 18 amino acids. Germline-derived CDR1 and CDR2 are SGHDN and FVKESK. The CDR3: CASSQAPWGSGGVNEQFF. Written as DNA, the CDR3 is TGTGCCAGCAGCCAAGCACCCTGGGGTAGCGGGGGGGTAAATGAGCAGTTCTTC.

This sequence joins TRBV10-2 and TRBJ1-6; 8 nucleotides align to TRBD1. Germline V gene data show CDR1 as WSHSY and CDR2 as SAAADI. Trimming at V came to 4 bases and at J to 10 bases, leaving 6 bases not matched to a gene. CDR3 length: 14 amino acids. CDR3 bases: TGCGCCAGCAGTGCCGGACAGGGTCGCTCACCCCTCCACTTT. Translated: CASSAGQGRSPLHF.

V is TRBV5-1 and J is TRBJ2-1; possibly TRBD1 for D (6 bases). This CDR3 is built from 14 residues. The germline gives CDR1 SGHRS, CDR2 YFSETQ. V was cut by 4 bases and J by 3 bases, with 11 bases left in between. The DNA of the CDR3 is TGCGCCAGCAGCCACGGACAGATCTACAATGAGCAGTTCTTC. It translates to CASSHGQIYNEQFF.

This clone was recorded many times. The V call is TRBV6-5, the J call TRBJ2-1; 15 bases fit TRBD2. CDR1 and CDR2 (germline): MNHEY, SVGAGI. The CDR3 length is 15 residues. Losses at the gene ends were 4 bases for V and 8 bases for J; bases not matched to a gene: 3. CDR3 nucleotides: TGTGCCAGCAGTTGGGGACTAGCGGGGGGTGATGAGCAGTTCTTC. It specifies CASSWGLAGGDEQFF.

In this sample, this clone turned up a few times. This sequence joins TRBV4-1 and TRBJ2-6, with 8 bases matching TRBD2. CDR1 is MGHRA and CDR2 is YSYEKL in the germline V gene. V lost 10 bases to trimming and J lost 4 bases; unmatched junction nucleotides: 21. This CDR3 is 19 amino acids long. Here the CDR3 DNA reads TGCGCCACAACCAGGACTAGCTTTACCCTGACTCTGGGGGCCAACGTCCTGACTTTC. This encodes CATTRTSFTLTLGANVLTF.

The CDR3 nucleotides read TGTGCCAGCAGCAAGGACAGCTACAATGAGCAGTTCTTC. This gives the protein CASSKDSYNEQFF. The chain links TRBV9 to TRBJ2-1; possible D gene TRBD1, 6 bases. Looked up from germline, CDR1 is SGDLS and CDR2 is YYNGEE. V was clipped by 4 bases and J by 3 bases, with 8 bases between them. The CDR3 sequence is 13 residues long.

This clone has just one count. The CDR3 DNA follows: TGTGCCAGCAGCTTGGGACAGGCGACTGAAGAGACCCAGTACTTC. Translation: CASSLGQATEETQYF. The chain carries TRBV5-8 and TRBJ2-5; possible D gene TRBD1, 6 bases. The CDR3 has 15 residues. Trimming removed 0 bases at V and 3 bases at J, with 12 bases between. Germline lookup yields CDR1 SGHTS and CDR2 YDEGEE.

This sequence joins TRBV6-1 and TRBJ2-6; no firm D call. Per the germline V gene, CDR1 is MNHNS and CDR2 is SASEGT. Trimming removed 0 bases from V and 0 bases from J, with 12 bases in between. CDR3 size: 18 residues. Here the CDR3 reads CASSEAPPSSSGANVLTF. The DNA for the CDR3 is TGTGCCAGCAGTGAAGCCCCACCAAGTAGCTCTGGGGCCAACGTCCTGACTTTC.

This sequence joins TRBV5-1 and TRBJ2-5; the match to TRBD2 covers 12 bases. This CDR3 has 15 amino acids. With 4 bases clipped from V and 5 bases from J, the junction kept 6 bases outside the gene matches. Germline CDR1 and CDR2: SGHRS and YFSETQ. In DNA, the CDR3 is TGCGCCAGCAGCAGCGGACTAGCGGGGTTGGAGACCCAGTACTTC. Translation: CASSSGLAGLETQYF.

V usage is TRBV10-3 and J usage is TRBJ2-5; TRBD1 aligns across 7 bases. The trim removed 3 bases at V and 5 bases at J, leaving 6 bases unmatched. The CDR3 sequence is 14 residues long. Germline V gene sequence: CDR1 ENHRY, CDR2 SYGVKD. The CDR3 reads CAISDYGQEETQYF. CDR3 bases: TGTGCCATCAGTGACTATGGACAGGAGGAGACCCAGTACTTC.

The DNA for the CDR3 is TGCGCCAGCAGCTTGTGGTCAGGGGGGCAAGAGACCCAGTACTTC. This translates into CASSLWSGGQETQYF. The rearrangement links TRBV5-1 to TRBJ2-5, with D possibly matching TRBD1 (7 bases). Between the trimmed V and J ends, which lost 1 base and 2 bases, there was a span of 12 bases. The germline V gene encodes CDR1 SGHRS and CDR2 YFSETQ. The CDR3 is 15 residues long.

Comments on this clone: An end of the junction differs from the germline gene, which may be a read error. CDR3 DNA sequence: TGTGCCAGCACTTTAGGACAGGGGAATGGCTACACCTTC. Translated, it gives CASTLGQGNGYTF. The chain couples TRBV28 to TRBJ1-2, with 9 positions matching TRBD1. The germline CDR1 and CDR2 sequences are MDHEN and SYDVKM. CDR3 length: 13 amino acids.